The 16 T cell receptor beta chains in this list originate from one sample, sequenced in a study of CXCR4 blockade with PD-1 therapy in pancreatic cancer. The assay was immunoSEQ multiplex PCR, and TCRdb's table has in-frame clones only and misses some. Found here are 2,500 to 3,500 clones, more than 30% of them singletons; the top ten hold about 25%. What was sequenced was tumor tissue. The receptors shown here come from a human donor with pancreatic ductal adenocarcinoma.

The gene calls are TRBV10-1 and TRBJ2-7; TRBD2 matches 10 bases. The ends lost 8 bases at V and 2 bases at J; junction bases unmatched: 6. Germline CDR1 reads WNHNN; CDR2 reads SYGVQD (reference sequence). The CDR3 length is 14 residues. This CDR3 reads CASGLAGAAYEQYF. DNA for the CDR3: TGCGCCAGCGGTCTAGCGGGGGCTGCCTACGAGCAGTACTTC.

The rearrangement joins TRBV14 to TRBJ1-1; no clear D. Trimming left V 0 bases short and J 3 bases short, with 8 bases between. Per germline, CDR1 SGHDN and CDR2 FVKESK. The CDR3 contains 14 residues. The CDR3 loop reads CASSQDLDYTEAFF. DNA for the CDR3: TGTGCCAGCAGCCAAGATTTGGACTACACTGAAGCTTTCTTT.

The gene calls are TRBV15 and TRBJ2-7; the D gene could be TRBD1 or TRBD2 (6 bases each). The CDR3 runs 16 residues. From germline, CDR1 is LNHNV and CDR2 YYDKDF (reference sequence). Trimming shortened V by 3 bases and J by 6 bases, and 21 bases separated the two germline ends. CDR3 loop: CATSSRGSFNSGEQYF. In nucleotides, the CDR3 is TGTGCCACCAGCAGTAGGGGGTCGTTTAATAGCGGCGAGCAGTACTTC.

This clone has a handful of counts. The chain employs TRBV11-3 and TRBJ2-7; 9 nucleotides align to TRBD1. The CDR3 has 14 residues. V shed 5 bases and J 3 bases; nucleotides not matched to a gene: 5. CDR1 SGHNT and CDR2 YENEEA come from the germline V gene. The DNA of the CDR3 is TGTGCCAGCAGCCCTCTGGACAGGGGCTACGAGCAGTACTTC. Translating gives CASSPLDRGYEQYF.

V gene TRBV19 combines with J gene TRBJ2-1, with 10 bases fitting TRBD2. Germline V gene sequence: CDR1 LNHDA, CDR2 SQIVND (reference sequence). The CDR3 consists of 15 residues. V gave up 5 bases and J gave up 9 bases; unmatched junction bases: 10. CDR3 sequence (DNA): TGTGCCAGTAGTCCTAGCGGGAGAGGGTTCGTTGAGCAGTTCTTC. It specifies CASSPSGRGFVEQFF.

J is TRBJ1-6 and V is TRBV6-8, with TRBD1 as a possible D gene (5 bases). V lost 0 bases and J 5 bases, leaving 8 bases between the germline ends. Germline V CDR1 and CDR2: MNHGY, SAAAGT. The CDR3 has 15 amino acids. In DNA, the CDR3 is TGTGCCAGCAGTTACTCGACAGCTAATAATTCACCCCTCCACTTT. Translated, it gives CASSYSTANNSPLHF.

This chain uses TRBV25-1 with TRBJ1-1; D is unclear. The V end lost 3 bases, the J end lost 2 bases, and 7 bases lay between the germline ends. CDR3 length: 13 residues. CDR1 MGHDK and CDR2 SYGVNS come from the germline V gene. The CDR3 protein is CASSDSVNTEAFF. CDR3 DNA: TGTGCCAGCAGTGATTCAGTAAACACTGAAGCTTTCTTT.

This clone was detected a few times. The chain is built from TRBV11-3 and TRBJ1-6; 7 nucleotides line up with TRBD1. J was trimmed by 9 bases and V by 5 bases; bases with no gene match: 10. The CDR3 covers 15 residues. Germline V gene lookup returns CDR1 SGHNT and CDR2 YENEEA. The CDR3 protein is CASSPGQAAGSPLHF. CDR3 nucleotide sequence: TGTGCCAGCAGCCCTGGACAGGCAGCGGGTTCACCCCTCCACTTT.

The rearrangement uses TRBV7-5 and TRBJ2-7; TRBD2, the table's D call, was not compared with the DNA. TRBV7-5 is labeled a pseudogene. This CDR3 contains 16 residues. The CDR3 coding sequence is TGTGCCAGCAGCTTGCAGGCCCCGGACGTGGGGAGCGAGCAGTACTTC. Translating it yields CASSLQAPDVGSEQYF.

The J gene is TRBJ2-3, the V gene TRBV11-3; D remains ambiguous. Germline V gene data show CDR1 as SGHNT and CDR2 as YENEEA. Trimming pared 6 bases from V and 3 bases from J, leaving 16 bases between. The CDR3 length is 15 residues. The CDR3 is CASRFLFYGTDTQYF. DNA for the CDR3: TGTGCCAGCAGATTTCTTTTCTACGGTACAGATACGCAGTATTTT.

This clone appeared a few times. The CDR3 coding sequence is TGTGCCAGCAGCTCTTCTAGCAGCTTTACCGGGGAGCTGTTTTTT. It yields the protein CASSSSSSFTGELFF. The chain links TRBV11-3 to TRBJ2-2; a weak D match, TRBD2 (5 bases). Germline V gives CDR1 SGHNT, CDR2 YENEEA. This CDR3 comprises 15 residues. V was trimmed by 4 bases and J by 5 bases, leaving 14 bases between them.

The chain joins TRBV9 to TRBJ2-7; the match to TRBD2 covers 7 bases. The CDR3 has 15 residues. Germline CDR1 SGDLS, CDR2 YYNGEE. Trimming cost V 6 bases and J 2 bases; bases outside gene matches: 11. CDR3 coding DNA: TGTGCCAGCACCCCGTCGGGGGGTTCCCCCTACGAGCAGTACTTC. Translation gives CASTPSGGSPYEQYF.

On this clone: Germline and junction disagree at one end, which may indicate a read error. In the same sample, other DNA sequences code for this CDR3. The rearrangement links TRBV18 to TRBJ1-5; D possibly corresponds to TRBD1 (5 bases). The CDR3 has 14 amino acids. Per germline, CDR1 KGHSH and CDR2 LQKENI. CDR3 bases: TGTGCCAGCTCCCCAGGGTTGAGCAATCAACCCCAGCATTTT. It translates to CASSPGLSNQPQHF.

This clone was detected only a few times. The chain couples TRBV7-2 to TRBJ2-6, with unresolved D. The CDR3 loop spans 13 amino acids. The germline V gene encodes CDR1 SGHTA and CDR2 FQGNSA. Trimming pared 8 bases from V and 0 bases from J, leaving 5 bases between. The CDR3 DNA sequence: TGTGCCAGCGGCGTCTCTGGGGCCAACGTCCTGACTTTC. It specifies CASGVSGANVLTF.

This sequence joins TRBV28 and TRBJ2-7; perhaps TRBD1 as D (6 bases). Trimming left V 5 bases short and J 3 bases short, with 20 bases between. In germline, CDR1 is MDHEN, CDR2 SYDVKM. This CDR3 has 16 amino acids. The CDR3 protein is CASSALPGQGIYEQYF. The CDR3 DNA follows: TGTGCCAGCAGTGCCTTGCCGGGACAAGGCATCTACGAGCAGTACTTC.

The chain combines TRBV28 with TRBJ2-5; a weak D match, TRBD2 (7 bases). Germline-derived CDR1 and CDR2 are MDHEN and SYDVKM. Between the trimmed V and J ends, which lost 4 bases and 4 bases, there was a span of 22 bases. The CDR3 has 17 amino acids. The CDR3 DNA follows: TGTGCCAGCAGTTCCCTGGGAGGGGGGTTCTTAGGAGAGACCCAGTACTTC. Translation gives CASSSLGGGFLGETQYF.